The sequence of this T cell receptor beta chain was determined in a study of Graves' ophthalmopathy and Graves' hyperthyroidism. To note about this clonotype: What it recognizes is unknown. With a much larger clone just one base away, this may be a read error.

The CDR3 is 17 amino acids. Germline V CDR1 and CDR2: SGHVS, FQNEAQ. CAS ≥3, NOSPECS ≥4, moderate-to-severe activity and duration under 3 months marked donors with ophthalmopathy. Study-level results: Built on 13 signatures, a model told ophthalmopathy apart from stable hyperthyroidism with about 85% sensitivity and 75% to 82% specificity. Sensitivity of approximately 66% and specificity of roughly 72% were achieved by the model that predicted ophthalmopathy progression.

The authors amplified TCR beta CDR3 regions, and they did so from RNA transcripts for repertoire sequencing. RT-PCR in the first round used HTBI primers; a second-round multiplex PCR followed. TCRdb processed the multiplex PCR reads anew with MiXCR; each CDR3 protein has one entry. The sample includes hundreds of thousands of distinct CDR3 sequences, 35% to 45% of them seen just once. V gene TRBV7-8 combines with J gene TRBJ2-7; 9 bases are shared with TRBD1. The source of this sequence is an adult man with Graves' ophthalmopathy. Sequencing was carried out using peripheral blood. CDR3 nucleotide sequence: TGTGCCAGCAGCTTCTTGTCGCGGGGACAGGGCTCCCACGAGCAGTACTTC. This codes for CASSFLSRGQGSHEQYF.